This T cell receptor beta chain was observed in a study of T cells in tuberculosis (dated by TCRdb to 2016 to 2019). For context, the study as a whole: In the study, CD1B tetramers and high-throughput TCR immunosequencing were combined to characterize T cells specific for the mycobacterial lipid antigen glucose monomycolate (GMM). IGRA-negative adolescents, IGRA-positive adolescents with latent tuberculosis and adults with active tuberculosis, roughly ten per group, were compared in a South African clinical cohort.

At study entry, a tuberculin skin test and the QuantiFERON-TB GOLD In-Tube IGRA were used to screen adolescents for latent tuberculosis infection. Immunosequencing of unsorted cryopreserved PBMC covered, on average, roughly 93,000 T cells per clinical donor. Eleven high schools in the Worcester region of the Western Cape, South Africa, served as enrollment sites for adolescents aged 12 to 18 years. Some 10 adolescents infected with M. tuberculosis and roughly 10 uninfected adolescents were chosen and matched for age and sex. Adolescent PBMC were isolated from freshly drawn heparinized blood by density centrifugation and cryopreserved. The immunoSEQ multiplex PCR assay was used to generate TCR libraries, with TCR-beta and/or TCR-alpha/delta assays applied to each sample. The amplified TCR libraries were sequenced using the Illumina high-throughput platform. In the authors' own workflow: Clustering and dimensionality reduction relied on pairwise TCRdist distances among GMM-specific receptors from T cells that were either sorted ex vivo or expanded in vitro. Each clinical repertoire was scored by mean NN-distance, the average TCRdist to the nearest 10% of tetramer-positive reference sequences. GEM TCR motif frequency was calculated as the fraction of unique TCRs that matched known GEM sequences in V/J usage and CDR3 length. Active tuberculosis was classified by linear discriminant analysis with leave-one-out cross-validation, implemented in scikit-learn. As stored in TCRdb, this immuneACCESS dataset retains in-frame rearrangements with V and J assigned. A fraction of the clones does not appear; measured against another copy, unresolved V genes explain less than half of the discrepancy, and the remainder lacks a known reason. The DNA was the basis for D and trimming; V, J and clone size are from that table. In all, the sample holds tens of thousands of clones, and about 92% of those were seen once. Of the sample, 4.9% falls within the top ten clones.

Study-level results and caveats: Which clinical samples got chosen depended on the availability of cryopreserved specimens, and the active tuberculosis cases were adults, whereas the controls were adolescents. Smaller mean NN-distances to GMM-specific TCRs were observed in active tuberculosis TCR-alpha repertoires than in IGRA-negative controls, suggesting clonal expansion of GMM-specific TCRs. An accuracy of approximately 87% (AUROC about 0.91) was reached by a classifier using the diverse GMM-specific repertoire, compared with over 65% accuracy when GEM motif frequencies were used. The smaller NN-distances in active tuberculosis patients were driven in part by shorter CDR3-alpha lengths, while the difference seen for TCR-beta was not statistically significant.

CDR1 and CDR2, per the germline V gene (reference sequence), are WNHNN and SYGVQD. From its cysteine to its phenylalanine, the CDR3 spans 11 amino acids. Left in the record is the CDR3 DNA by itself, 33 bases read in frame from the first base. Unmatched junction bases come to 3, with V trimmed by 9 bases and J by 5 bases. Turning to this clone: This clone's antigen is unknown. Nothing much larger sits one base from this clone, and base qualities are not available.

The sample comprised PBMCs. The receptor's source is a donor between 10 and 35 years old with latent tuberculosis or without tuberculosis infection. The chain is made from TRBV10-1 and TRBJ2-7, with 8 bases aligning to TRBD2. At the DNA level, the sequence is TGCGCCAGGACTAGCGTGAACGAGCAGTACTTC. Its translation reads: CARTSVNEQYF.